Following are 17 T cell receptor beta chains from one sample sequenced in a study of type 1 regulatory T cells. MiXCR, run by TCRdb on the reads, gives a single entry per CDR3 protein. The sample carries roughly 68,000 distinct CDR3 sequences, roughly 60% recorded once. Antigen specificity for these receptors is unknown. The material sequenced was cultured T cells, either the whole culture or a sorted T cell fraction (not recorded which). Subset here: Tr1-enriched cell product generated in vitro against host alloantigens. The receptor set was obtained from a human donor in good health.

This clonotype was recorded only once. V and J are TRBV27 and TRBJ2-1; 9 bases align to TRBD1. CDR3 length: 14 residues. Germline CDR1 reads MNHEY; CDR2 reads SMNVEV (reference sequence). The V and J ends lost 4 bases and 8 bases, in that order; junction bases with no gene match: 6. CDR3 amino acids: CASSSEDRGYEQFF. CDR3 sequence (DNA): TGTGCCAGCAGTTCTGAGGACAGGGGCTATGAGCAGTTCTTC.

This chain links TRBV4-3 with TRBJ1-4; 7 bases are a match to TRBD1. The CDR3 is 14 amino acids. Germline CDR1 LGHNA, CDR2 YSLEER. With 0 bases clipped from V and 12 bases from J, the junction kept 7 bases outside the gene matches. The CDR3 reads CASSQEFDRDQLFF. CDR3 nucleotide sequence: TGCGCCAGCAGCCAAGAATTTGACAGGGACCAACTGTTTTTT.

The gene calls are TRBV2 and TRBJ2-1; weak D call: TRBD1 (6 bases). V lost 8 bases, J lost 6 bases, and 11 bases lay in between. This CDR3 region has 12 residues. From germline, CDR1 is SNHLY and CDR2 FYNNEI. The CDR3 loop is CASSTGFNEQFF. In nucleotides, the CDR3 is TGTGCCAGCTCCACAGGGTTCAATGAGCAGTTCTTC. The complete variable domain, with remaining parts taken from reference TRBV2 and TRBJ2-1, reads EPEVTQTPSHQVTQMGQEVILRCVPISNHLYFYWYRQILGQKVEFLVSFYNNEISEKSEIFDDQFSVERPDGSNFTLKIRSTKLEDSAMYFCASSTGFNEQFFGPGTRLTVL.

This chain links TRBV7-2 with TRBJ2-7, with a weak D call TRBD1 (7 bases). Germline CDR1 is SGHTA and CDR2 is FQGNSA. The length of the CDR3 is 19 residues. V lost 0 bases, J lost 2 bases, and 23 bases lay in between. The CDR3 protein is CASSLAKVMRDSVPYEQYF. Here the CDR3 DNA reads TGTGCCAGCAGCTTAGCGAAAGTTATGCGGGACAGCGTACCCTACGAGCAGTACTTC.

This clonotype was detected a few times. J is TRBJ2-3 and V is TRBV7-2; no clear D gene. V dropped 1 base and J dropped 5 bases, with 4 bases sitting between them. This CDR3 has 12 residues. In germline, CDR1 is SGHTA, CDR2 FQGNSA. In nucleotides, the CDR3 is TGTGCCAGCAGCTTAGATGTAGATACGCAGTATTTT. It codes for CASSLDVDTQYF.

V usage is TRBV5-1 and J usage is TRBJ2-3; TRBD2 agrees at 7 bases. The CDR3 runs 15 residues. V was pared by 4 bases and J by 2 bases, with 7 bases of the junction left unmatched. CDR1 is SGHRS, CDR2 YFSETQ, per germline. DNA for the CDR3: TGCGCCAGCAGCGAGACCGGGACTACCACAGATACGCAGTATTTT. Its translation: CASSETGTTTDTQYF.

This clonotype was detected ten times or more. CDR3 DNA: TGTGCCAGCAGCCGTACGTCCGGGACAGGGGTTTTCTTTCAATCTGGAAACACCATATATTTT. This translates into CASSRTSGTGVFFQSGNTIYF. The chain couples TRBV7-4 to TRBJ1-3, with 10 bases lining up with TRBD1. Trimming removed 5 bases from V and 1 base from J; junction bases left unmatched: 20. In germline, CDR1 is SGHVT, CDR2 SQSDAQ. This CDR3 has 21 amino acids. Full variable domain (outside the CDR3, taken from reference TRBV7-4 and TRBJ1-3): GAGVSQSPRYKVAKRGRDVALRCDSISGHVTLYWYRQTLGQGSEVLTYSQSDAQRDKSGRPSGRFSAERPERSVSTLKIQRTEQGDSAVYLCASSRTSGTGVFFQSGNTIYFGEGSWLTVV.

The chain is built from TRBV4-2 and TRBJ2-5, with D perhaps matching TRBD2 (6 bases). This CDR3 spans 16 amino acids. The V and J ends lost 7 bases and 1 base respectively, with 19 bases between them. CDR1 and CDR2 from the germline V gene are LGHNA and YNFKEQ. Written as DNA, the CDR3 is TGTGCCAGCACACCAACGGCAGCGGGTCGCCAAGAGACCCAGTACTTC. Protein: CASTPTAAGRQETQYF.

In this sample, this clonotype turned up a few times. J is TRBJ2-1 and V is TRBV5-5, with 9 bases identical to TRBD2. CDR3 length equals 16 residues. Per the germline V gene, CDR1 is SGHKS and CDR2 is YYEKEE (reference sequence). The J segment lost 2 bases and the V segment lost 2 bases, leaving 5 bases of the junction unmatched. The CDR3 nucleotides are TGTGCCAGCAGCTTTTTTGGACTAGCGACCTACAATGAGCAGTTCTTC. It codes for CASSFFGLATYNEQFF.

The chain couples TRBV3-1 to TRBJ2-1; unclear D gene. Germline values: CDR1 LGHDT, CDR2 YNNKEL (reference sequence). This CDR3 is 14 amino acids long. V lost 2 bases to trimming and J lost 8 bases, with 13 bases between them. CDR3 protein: CASSQNTGGDEQFF. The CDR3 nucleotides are TGTGCCAGCAGCCAAAACACGGGCGGTGATGAGCAGTTCTTC.

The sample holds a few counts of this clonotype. The CDR3 coding sequence is TGCGCCAGCAGCCAACGACTAGCGGGAGGCAACTCCTACAATGAGCAGTTCTTC. Its protein is CASSQRLAGGNSYNEQFF. The rearrangement uses TRBV4-1 and TRBJ2-1; 13 nucleotides align to TRBD2. V lost 2 bases, J lost 0 bases, and 4 bases stayed unmatched. Germline V CDR1 and CDR2: MGHRA, YSYEKL. The CDR3 runs 18 residues.

For the CDR3, the DNA is TGTGCCACCAGCACTAAACTAGGAAACGTCTACAATGAGCAGTTCTTC. Amino acid sequence: CATSTKLGNVYNEQFF. The rearrangement joins TRBV15 to TRBJ2-1, with a weak D call TRBD2 (5 bases). V was trimmed by 4 bases and J by 3 bases, leaving 16 bases between them. Germline V CDR1 and CDR2: LNHNV, YYDKDF (reference sequence). The CDR3 covers 16 residues.

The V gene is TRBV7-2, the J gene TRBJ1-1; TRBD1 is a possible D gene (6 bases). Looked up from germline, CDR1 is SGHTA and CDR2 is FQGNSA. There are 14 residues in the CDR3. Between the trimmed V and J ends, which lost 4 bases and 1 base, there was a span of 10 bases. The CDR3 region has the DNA TGTGCCAGCAGCTCCAGGGGTCGGAACACTGAAGCTTTCTTT. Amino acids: CASSSRGRNTEAFF. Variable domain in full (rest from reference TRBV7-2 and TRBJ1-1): GAGVSQSPSNKVTEKGKDVELRCDPISGHTALYWYRQSLGQGLEFLIYFQGNSAPDKSGLPSDRFSAERTGGSVSTLTIQRTQQEDSAVYLCASSSRGRNTEAFFGQGTRLTVV.

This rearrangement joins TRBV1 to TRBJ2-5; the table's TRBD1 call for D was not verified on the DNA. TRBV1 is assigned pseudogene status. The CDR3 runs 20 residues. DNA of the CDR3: TGCACCAGCAGCCAAGATGAGCCCTACCCGGGGGGCGCTCCCCAAGAGACCCAGTACTTC. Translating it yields CTSSQDEPYPGGAPQETQYF.

The CDR3 DNA sequence: TGTGCCAGCAGCTTACGGTTATCGGGATTTAGCAATCAGCCCCAGCATTTT. It codes for CASSLRLSGFSNQPQHF. The V and J genes are TRBV7-2 and TRBJ1-5; D not certain. The V end was cut by 2 bases, the J end by 0 bases, with 14 bases between. This CDR3 spans 17 amino acids. CDR1 and CDR2 from the germline V gene are SGHTA and FQGNSA.

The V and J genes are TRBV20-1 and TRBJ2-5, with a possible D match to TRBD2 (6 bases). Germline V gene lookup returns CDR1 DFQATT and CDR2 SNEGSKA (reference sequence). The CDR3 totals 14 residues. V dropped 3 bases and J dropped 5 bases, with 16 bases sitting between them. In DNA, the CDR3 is TGCAGTGCTAGTGTGGCGGAAGGAGGGGAGACCCAGTACTTC. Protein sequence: CSASVAEGGETQYF.

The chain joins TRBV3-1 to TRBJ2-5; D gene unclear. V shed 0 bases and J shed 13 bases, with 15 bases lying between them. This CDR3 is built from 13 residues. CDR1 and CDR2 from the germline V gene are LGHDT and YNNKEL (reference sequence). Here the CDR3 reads CASSQDLPARPYF. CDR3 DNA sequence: TGTGCCAGCAGCCAAGATCTCCCCGCCCGTCCGTACTTC.